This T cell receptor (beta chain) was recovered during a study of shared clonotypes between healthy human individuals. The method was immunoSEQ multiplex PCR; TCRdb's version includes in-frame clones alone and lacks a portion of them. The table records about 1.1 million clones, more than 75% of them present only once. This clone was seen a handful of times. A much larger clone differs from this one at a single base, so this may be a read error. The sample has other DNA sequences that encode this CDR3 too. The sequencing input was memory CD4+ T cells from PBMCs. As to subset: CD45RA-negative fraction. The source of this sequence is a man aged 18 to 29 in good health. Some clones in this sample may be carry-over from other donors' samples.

The CDR3 nucleotides read TGTGCCACCAGCAGAGATTACAATCAGCCCCAGCATTTT. Translating gives CATSRDYNQPQHF. The chain employs TRBV15 and TRBJ1-5; D call uncertain. V dropped 0 bases and J dropped 3 bases, with 3 bases sitting between them. Germline assignment: CDR1 LNHNV and CDR2 YYDKDF (reference sequence). The CDR3 runs 13 residues. Drawing the rest from reference TRBV15 and TRBJ1-5, the complete variable domain is DAMVIQNPRYQVTQFGKPVTLSCSQTLNHNVMYWYQQKSSQAPKLLFHYYDKDFNNEADTPDNFQSRRPNTSFCFLDIRSPGLGDTAMYLCATSRDYNQPQHFGDGTRLSIL.